This passage covers 5 T cell receptor beta chains from one sample sequenced in a study of OX40 agonist ivuxolimab in advanced cancers. Some clones are missing from TCRdb's copy, which holds only in-frame ones; the method was immunoSEQ multiplex PCR. The data show about 31,000 clones, about four fifths seen once. The material was CD4+ or CD8+ T cells sorted from blood, obtained in a trial of the OX40 agonist ivuxolimab. The receptors come from an adult with an advanced solid tumor such as melanoma, head and neck, liver or kidney cancer.

The V call is TRBV4-2, the J call TRBJ1-4; D is possibly TRBD1 (5 bases). Germline CDR1 and CDR2: LGHNA and YNFKEQ. The CDR3 contains 15 residues. V was trimmed by 1 base and J by 3 bases, leaving 9 bases between them. In DNA form, the CDR3 reads TGTGCCAGCAGCCAAGGGGGGTCGGCTAATGAAAAACTGTTTTTT. Translation: CASSQGGSANEKLFF.

This chain links TRBV30 with TRBJ2-3; either TRBD1 or TRBD2 may supply D (5 bases each). The germline gives CDR1 GTSNPN, CDR2 SVGIG (reference sequence). This CDR3 is built from 15 residues. With 0 bases removed from V and 1 base from J, the gap between germline ends came to 11 bases. CDR3 bases: TGTGCCTGGAGTGTAGGGTTGGGGGGCACAGATACGCAGTATTTT. Translated: CAWSVGLGGTDTQYF.

The chain employs TRBV7-9 and TRBJ2-3; TRBD2 agrees at 8 bases. CDR3 size: 14 residues. V trimming: 3 bases; J trimming: 6 bases; junction bases outside the gene matches: 5. In germline, CDR1 is SEHNR, CDR2 FQNEAQ (reference sequence). DNA of the CDR3: TGTGCCAGCAGCTTTTTAGCGGGGCCTGATACGCAGTATTTT. Residues: CASSFLAGPDTQYF.

The genes are TRBV11-2 and TRBJ1-1; TRBD1 matches at 7 bases. Germline CDR1 reads SGHAT; CDR2 reads FQNNGV. The CDR3 runs to 13 residues. After removal of 6 bases from V and 7 bases from J, the junction contained 8 bases not matched to a gene. The CDR3 loop is CASSSFRGGEAFF. The DNA for the CDR3 is TGTGCCAGCAGTTCCTTCAGGGGGGGTGAAGCTTTCTTT. The variable domain in full, with the rest retrieved from reference TRBV11-2 and TRBJ1-1, is EAGVAQSPRYKIIEKRQSVAFWCNPISGHATLYWYQQILGQGPKLLIQFQNNGVVDDSQLPKDRFSAERLKGVDSTLKIQPAKLEDSAVYLCASSSFRGGEAFFGQGTRLTVV.

The chain joins TRBV7-9 to TRBJ1-1, with no clear D. CDR1 is SEHNR, CDR2 FQNEAQ, per germline (reference sequence). The CDR3 is 14 amino acids. Trimming stripped 1 base from V and 6 bases from J, with 12 bases between. In nucleotides, the CDR3 is TGTGCCAGCAGCTTAGACGGAAGTAGACCTGAAGCTTTCTTT. Amino acids: CASSLDGSRPEAFF.